This T cell receptor beta chain was recovered during a study of blood T cell repertoires in COVID-19. As handled by the study authors: Estimates of nucleated cell counts were drawn from the amplification of reference gene primers. TCRdb's copy holds only in-frame clones and misses some; the assay was immunoSEQ multiplex PCR. Clone size and V and J calls were adopted from that table, with D and trimming inferred from the DNA. The sample records under 150,000 clones, around 81% being singletons. This receptor was identified in a man aged 60 to 69 with active or convalescent COVID-19. Sequencing was performed on peripheral blood.

The CDR3 reads CASSPRDRGPGSPLHF. CDR3 nucleotides: TGTGCCAGCTCACCTCGGGACAGGGGGCCGGGTTCACCCCTCCACTTT. The chain uses TRBV18 and TRBJ1-6, with 12 bases that match TRBD1. The J segment lost 9 bases and the V segment lost 3 bases, leaving 6 bases of the junction unmatched. Germline V CDR1 and CDR2: KGHSH, LQKENI. The CDR3 is 16 residues long.